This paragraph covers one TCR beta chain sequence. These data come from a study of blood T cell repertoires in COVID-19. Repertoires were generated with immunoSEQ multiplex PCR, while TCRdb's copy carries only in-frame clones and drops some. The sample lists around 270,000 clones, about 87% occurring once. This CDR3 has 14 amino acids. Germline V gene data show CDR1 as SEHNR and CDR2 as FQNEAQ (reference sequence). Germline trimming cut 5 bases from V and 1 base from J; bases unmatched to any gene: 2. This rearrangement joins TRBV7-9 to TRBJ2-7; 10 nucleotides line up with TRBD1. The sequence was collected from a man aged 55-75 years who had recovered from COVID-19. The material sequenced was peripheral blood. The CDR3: CASSEGQGSYEQYF. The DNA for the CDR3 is TGTGCCAGCAGCGAGGGACAGGGGTCCTACGAGCAGTACTTC.